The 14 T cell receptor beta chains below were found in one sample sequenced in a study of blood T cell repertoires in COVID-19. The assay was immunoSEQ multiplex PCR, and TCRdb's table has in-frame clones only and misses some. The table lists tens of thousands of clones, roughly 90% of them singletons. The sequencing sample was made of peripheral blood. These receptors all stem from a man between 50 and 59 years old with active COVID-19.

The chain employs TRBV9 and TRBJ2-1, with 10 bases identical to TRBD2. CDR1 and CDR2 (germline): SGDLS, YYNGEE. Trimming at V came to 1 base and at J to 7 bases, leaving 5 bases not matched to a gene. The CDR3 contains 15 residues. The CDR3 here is CASSVLAGAFNEQFF. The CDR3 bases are TGTGCCAGCAGCGTACTAGCGGGGGCTTTTAATGAGCAGTTCTTC.

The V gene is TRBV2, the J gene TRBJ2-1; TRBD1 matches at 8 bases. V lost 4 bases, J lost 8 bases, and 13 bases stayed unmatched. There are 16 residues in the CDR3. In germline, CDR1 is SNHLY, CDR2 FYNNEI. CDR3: CASSVITGGKVHEQFF. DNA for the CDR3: TGTGCCAGCAGTGTCATCACAGGGGGTAAGGTTCATGAGCAGTTCTTC.

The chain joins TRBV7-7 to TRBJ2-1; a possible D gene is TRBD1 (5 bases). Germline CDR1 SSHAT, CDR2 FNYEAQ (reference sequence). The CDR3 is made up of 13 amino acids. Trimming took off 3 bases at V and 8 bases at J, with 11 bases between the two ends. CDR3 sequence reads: CASSFSRVDEQFF. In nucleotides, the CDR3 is TGTGCCAGCAGCTTCAGCAGGGTCGATGAGCAGTTCTTC.

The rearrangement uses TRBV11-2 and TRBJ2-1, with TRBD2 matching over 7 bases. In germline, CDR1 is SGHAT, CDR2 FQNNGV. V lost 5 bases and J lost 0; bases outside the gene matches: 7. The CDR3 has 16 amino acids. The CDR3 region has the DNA TGTGCCAGCAGCCCGCGGGGGACGAGCTCCTACAATGAGCAGTTCTTC. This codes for CASSPRGTSSYNEQFF.

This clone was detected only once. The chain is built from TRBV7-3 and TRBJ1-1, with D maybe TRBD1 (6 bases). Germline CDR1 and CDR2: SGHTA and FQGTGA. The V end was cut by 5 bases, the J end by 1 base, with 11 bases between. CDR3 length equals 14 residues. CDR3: CASSATGGNTEAFF. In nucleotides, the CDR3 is TGTGCCAGCAGCGCGACAGGTGGGAACACTGAAGCTTTCTTT.

This CDR3 reads CASSHTSGRIDEQFF. The DNA for the CDR3 is TGCGCCAGCAGCCATACTAGCGGGAGAATCGATGAGCAGTTCTTC. The chain carries TRBV4-3 and TRBJ2-1; 11 nucleotides match TRBD2. V shed 3 bases and J 8 bases; nucleotides not matched to a gene: 6. Germline V gene lookup returns CDR1 LGHNA and CDR2 YSLEER. This CDR3 has 15 amino acids.

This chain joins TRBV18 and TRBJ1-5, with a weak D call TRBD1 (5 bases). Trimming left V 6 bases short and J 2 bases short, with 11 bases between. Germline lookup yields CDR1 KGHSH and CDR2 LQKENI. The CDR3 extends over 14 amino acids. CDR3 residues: CASSPLGGNQPQHF. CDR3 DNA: TGTGCCAGCTCGCCTCTAGGGGGCAATCAGCCCCAGCATTTT.

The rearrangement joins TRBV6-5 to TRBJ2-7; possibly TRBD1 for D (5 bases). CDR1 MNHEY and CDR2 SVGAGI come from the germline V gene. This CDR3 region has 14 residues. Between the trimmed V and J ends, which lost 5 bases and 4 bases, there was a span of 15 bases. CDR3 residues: CASSPNQGVYEQYF. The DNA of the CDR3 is TGTGCCAGCAGTCCTAACCAAGGGGTTTACGAGCAGTACTTC.

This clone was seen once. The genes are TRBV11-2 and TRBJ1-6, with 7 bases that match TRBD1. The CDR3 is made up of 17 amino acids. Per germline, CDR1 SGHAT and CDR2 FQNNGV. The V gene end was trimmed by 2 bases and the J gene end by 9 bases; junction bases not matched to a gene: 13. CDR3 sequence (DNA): TGTGCCAGCAGCTTACACCTCTTACAGGGGAAGGGTTCACCCCTCCACTTT. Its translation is CASSLHLLQGKGSPLHF.

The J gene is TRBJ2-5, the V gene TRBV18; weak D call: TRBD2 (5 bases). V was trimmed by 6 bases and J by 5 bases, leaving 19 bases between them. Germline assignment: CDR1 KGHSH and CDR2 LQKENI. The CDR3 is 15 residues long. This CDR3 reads CASSSRGSGGETQYF. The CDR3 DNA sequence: TGTGCCAGCTCTTCGCGAGGGTCAGGCGGGGAGACCCAGTACTTC. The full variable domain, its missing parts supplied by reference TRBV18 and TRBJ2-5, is NAGVMQNPRHLVRRRGQEARLRCSPMKGHSHVYWYRQLPEEGLKFMVYLQKENIIDESGMPKERFSAEFPKEGPSILRIQQVVRGDSAAYFCASSSRGSGGETQYFGPGTRLLVL.

CDR3 in amino acids: CASTSALGEGTREQYF. Here the CDR3 DNA reads TGTGCCAGCACCTCAGCCTTGGGGGAGGGGACGCGGGAGCAGTACTTC. The V call is TRBV2, the J call TRBJ2-7; 7 bases are a match to TRBD2. Germline CDR1 SNHLY, CDR2 FYNNEI. After removal of 7 bases from V and 7 bases from J, the junction contained 19 bases not matched to a gene. The CDR3 has 16 amino acids.

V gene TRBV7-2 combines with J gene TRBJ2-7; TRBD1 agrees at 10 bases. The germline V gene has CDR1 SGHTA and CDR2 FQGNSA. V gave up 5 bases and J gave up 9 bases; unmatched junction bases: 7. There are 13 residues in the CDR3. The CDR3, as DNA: TGTGCCAGCAGCACGGGACAGGGGATTGGGCAGTACTTC. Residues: CASSTGQGIGQYF.

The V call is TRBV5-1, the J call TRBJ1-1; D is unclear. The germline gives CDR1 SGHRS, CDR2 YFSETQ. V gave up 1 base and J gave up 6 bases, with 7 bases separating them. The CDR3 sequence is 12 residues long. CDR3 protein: CASSLPGSEAFF. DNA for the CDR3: TGCGCCAGCAGCTTGCCGGGGTCTGAAGCTTTCTTT.

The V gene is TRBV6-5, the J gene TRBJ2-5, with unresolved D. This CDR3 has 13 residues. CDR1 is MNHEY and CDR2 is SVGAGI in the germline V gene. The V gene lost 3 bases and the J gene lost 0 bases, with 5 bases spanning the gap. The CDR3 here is CASSYEYQETQYF. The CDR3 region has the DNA TGTGCCAGCAGTTATGAGTACCAAGAGACCCAGTACTTC.